These T cell receptor beta chains were read from a single sample in a study of T cell responses to AZD1222 COVID-19 vaccine. TCRdb keeps only in-frame clones here, not all; method: immunoSEQ multiplex PCR. Found here are fewer than 200,000 clones, more than 75% of them singletons; the top ten hold 25% to 30%. Sequences were derived from peripheral blood, sampled 28 days after the second AZD1222 dose. These receptors were taken from an adult who received the AZD1222 COVID-19 vaccine. The CDR3 runs from the conserved cysteine through the conserved F or W. A D gene is named only where the DNA matches it firmly. The size entry is marked missing in some rows and otherwise reads once, few, many or a size class.

D gene: .
clone size: few
J gene: TRBJ2-1
V gene: TRBV28
CDR3 DNA: TGTGCCAGCCTTACAGGGCTGGCTGATGAGCAGTTCTTC
CDR3 protein: CASLTGLADEQFF

D gene: .
clone size: .
J gene: TRBJ1-2
V gene: TRBV24-1
CDR3 DNA: TGTGCCACCAGTGATTTGGTAACGAATGGCTACACCTTC
CDR3 protein: CATSDLVTNGYTF

D gene: TRBD2
clone size: .
J gene: TRBJ2-5
V gene: TRBV7-7
CDR3 DNA: TGTGCTAGCAGCGAGGGGACTAGCGTAATCCAAGAGACCCAGTACTTC
CDR3 protein: CASSEGTSVIQETQYF

D gene: .
clone size: .
J gene: TRBJ2-2
V gene: TRBV28
CDR3 DNA: TGTGCCAGCTCAATCGGAGGGGCGGGCGGGGAGCTGTTTTTT
CDR3 protein: CASSIGGAGGELFF

D gene: .
clone size: few
J gene: TRBJ1-4
V gene: TRBV5-1
CDR3 DNA: TGCGCCAGCAGCTTGGCCAGAAATAATGAAAAACTGTTTTTT
CDR3 protein: CASSLARNNEKLFF

D gene: .
clone size: few
J gene: TRBJ2-7
V gene: TRBV6-5
CDR3 DNA: TGTGCCAGCAGCCAACCCCGGGGAAGCTCCTACGAGCAGTACTTC
CDR3 protein: CASSQPRGSSYEQYF

D gene: .
clone size: .
J gene: TRBJ2-2
V gene: TRBV3-1/TRBV3-2
CDR3 DNA: TGTGCCAGCAGCCCAACGAGGGGAACCGGGGAGCTGTTTTTT
CDR3 protein: CASSPTRGTGELFF

D gene: TRBD1
clone size: .
J gene: TRBJ2-6
V gene: TRBV24-1
CDR3 DNA: TGTGCCACCAGTGGTAACCGGGACAGGGCCCCCTCTGGGGCCAACGTCCTGACTTTC
CDR3 protein: CATSGNRDRAPSGANVLTF

D gene: .
clone size: once
J gene: TRBJ1-2
V gene: TRBV6-2/TRBV6-3
CDR3 DNA: TGTGCCAGCAGTTACGGGACGGAAGGGACTATCGGCTACACCTTC
CDR3 protein: CASSYGTEGTIGYTF

D gene: .
clone size: .
J gene: TRBJ2-2
V gene: TRBV5-4
CDR3 DNA: TGTGCCAGCAGCTATCCCGGACGGAACACCGGGGAGCTGTTTTTT
CDR3 protein: CASSYPGRNTGELFF

D gene: .
clone size: .
J gene: TRBJ2-7
V gene: TRBV11-3
CDR3 DNA: TGTGCCAGCAGCTTAGGGCACGACTCCTACGAGCAGTACTTC
CDR3 protein: CASSLGHDSYEQYF

D gene: .
clone size: once
J gene: TRBJ1-1
V gene: TRBV6-5
CDR3 DNA: TGTGCCAGCAGTTACCGGCCGGGGGTGAACACTGAAGCTTTCTTT
CDR3 protein: CASSYRPGVNTEAFF

D gene: TRBD2
clone size: few
J gene: TRBJ2-1
V gene: TRBV6-4
CDR3 DNA: TGTGCCAGCAGTGAAAGCGGGAGTTCCTACAATGAGCAGTTCTTC
CDR3 protein: CASSESGSSYNEQFF

D gene: .
clone size: .
J gene: TRBJ2-7
V gene: TRBV28
CDR3 DNA: TGTGCCAGCACCTTTGATAGAAATCTTAACGAGCAGTACTTC
CDR3 protein: CASTFDRNLNEQYF

D gene: .
clone size: once
J gene: TRBJ1-1
V gene: TRBV10-3
CDR3 DNA: TGTGCCACCCAGGGTTACCCGAACACTGAAGCTTTCTTT
CDR3 protein: CATQGYPNTEAFF

D gene: .
clone size: .
J gene: TRBJ1-4
V gene: TRBV7-9
CDR3 DNA: TGTGCCAGCAGCAAGCTCTTGGGGGTTGCAACTAATGAAAAACTGTTTTTT
CDR3 protein: CASSKLLGVATNEKLFF

D gene: TRBD1
clone size: .
J gene: TRBJ2-4
V gene: TRBV7-2
CDR3 DNA: TGTGCCAGCAGCACAGCCCCACAGGGGATCACCAAAAACATTCAGTACTTC
CDR3 protein: CASSTAPQGITKNIQYF

D gene: .
clone size: .
J gene: TRBJ2-3
V gene: TRBV28
CDR3 DNA: TGTGCCAGCAGTTTCCGGCAGGGAGGAACAGATACGCAGTATTTT
CDR3 protein: CASSFRQGGTDTQYF

D gene: TRBD2
clone size: .
J gene: TRBJ2-1
V gene: TRBV2
CDR3 DNA: TGTGCCAGCAGGGGACTAGCGGGTGGTAATGAGCAGTTCTTC
CDR3 protein: CASRGLAGGNEQFF

D gene: .
clone size: .
J gene: TRBJ2-2
V gene: TRBV9
CDR3 DNA: TGTGCCAGCAGCGGGGAGAACACCGGGGAGCTGTTTTTT
CDR3 protein: CASSGENTGELFF

D gene: .
clone size: once
J gene: TRBJ2-7
V gene: TRBV29-1
CDR3 DNA: TGCAGCGCCAGGGATACAGCCTACGAGCAGTACTTC
CDR3 protein: CSARDTAYEQYF

D gene: .
clone size: .
J gene: TRBJ2-1
V gene: TRBV14
CDR3 DNA: TGTGCCAGCAGCCCAGCCCGCTCGGGAAGACAGTTCTTC
CDR3 protein: CASSPARSGRQFF

D gene: .
clone size: .
J gene: TRBJ2-3
V gene: TRBV7-2
CDR3 DNA: TGTGCCAGCTCACCCTCGGGAGCTGAAGATACGCAGTATTTT
CDR3 protein: CASSPSGAEDTQYF

D gene: TRBD1
clone size: .
J gene: TRBJ2-5
V gene: TRBV5-4
CDR3 DNA: TGTGCCAGCAGCTCACAGGGGGTTCAAGAGACCCAGTACTTC
CDR3 protein: CASSSQGVQETQYF

D gene: .
clone size: .
J gene: TRBJ1-2
V gene: TRBV6-2/TRBV6-3
CDR3 DNA: TGTGCCAGCAGTTCCCGACAGGAACGCATTGTTTTCTATGGCTACACCTTC
CDR3 protein: CASSSRQERIVFYGYTF

D gene: .
clone size: few
J gene: TRBJ2-1
V gene: TRBV18
CDR3 DNA: TGTGCCAGCTCATCCAACAATGAGCAGTTCTTC
CDR3 protein: CASSSNNEQFF

D gene: .
clone size: .
J gene: TRBJ2-3
V gene: TRBV28
CDR3 DNA: TGTGCCAGCAGTTTACGCGGGTCCACGCAGTATTTT
CDR3 protein: CASSLRGSTQYF

D gene: TRBD2
clone size: .
J gene: TRBJ2-7
V gene: TRBV7-3
CDR3 DNA: TGTGCCAGCAGCCTCCAAAGCGGGAGTAGTTACGAGCAGTACTTC
CDR3 protein: CASSLQSGSSYEQYF

D gene: .
clone size: .
J gene: TRBJ1-2
V gene: TRBV9
CDR3 DNA: TGTGCCAGCAGCGTAGCGGGCACCGCTAACTATGGCTACACCTTC
CDR3 protein: CASSVAGTANYGYTF

D gene: .
clone size: .
J gene: TRBJ2-2
V gene: TRBV5-1
CDR3 DNA: TGCGCCAGCAGCTCGGGCCTCTTAGGGGGAACGAACACCGGGGAGCTGTTTTTT
CDR3 protein: CASSSGLLGGTNTGELFF

D gene: .
clone size: .
J gene: TRBJ2-3
V gene: TRBV9
CDR3 DNA: TGTGCCAGCAGCCCGCCCCCCAGCACAGATACGCAGTATTTT
CDR3 protein: CASSPPPSTDTQYF

D gene: .
clone size: many
J gene: TRBJ1-5
V gene: TRBV7-2
CDR3 DNA: TGTGCCAGCAGCTTTGTTGCAGGGTATGATCAGCCCCAGCATTTT
CDR3 protein: CASSFVAGYDQPQHF

D gene: .
clone size: .
J gene: TRBJ1-3
V gene: TRBV28
CDR3 DNA: TGTGCCAGCACCTTGGGGGGAGTGAGAGGAAACACCATATATTTT
CDR3 protein: CASTLGGVRGNTIYF

D gene: .
clone size: .
J gene: TRBJ1-1
V gene: TRBV28
CDR3 DNA: TGTGCCAGCAGTTTGAGGGGAAGGGGGACTGAAGCTTTCTTT
CDR3 protein: CASSLRGRGTEAFF

D gene: TRBD1
clone size: .
J gene: TRBJ1-3
V gene: TRBV28
CDR3 DNA: TGTGCCAGCAGTCCCCCAGGGGGGGGAAACACCATATATTTT
CDR3 protein: CASSPPGGGNTIYF

D gene: .
clone size: .
J gene: TRBJ1-5
V gene: TRBV9
CDR3 DNA: TGTGCCAGCAGCGTGGCAGGGCATAGCAATCAGCCCCAGCATTTT
CDR3 protein: CASSVAGHSNQPQHF

D gene: .
clone size: .
J gene: TRBJ2-7
V gene: TRBV7-9
CDR3 DNA: TGTGCCAGCAGTTCGGTTTACGAGCAGTACTTC
CDR3 protein: CASSSVYEQYF

D gene: TRBD2
clone size: once
J gene: TRBJ2-7
V gene: TRBV4-2
CDR3 DNA: TGTGCCAGCAGCCAGACCACAGCGGGAGTCCCCAACGAGCAGTACTTC
CDR3 protein: CASSQTTAGVPNEQYF

D gene: TRBD1
clone size: .
J gene: TRBJ2-5
V gene: TRBV6-2/TRBV6-3
CDR3 DNA: TGTGCCAGCACCCCGACAGGGTGGAGCCAAGAGACCCAGTACTTC
CDR3 protein: CASTPTGWSQETQYF

D gene: .
clone size: .
J gene: TRBJ2-7
V gene: TRBV27
CDR3 DNA: TGTGCCAGCAGTAAAACCGGGACCTCGAACGAGCAGTACTTC
CDR3 protein: CASSKTGTSNEQYF

D gene: TRBD1
clone size: .
J gene: TRBJ2-7
V gene: TRBV3-1/TRBV3-2
CDR3 DNA: TGTGCCAGCAGCACACGGGACAGGGGGCGCGGAGAGCAGTACTTC
CDR3 protein: CASSTRDRGRGEQYF

D gene: .
clone size: .
J gene: TRBJ2-5
V gene: TRBV7-2
CDR3 DNA: TGTGCCAGCAGCTTAGCGTTAAGACCGGAGACCCAGTACTTC
CDR3 protein: CASSLALRPETQYF

D gene: .
clone size: .
J gene: TRBJ2-4
V gene: TRBV6-5
CDR3 DNA: TGTGCCAGCACCCCGGGGTGGGCCAAAAACATTCAGTACTTC
CDR3 protein: CASTPGWAKNIQYF

D gene: TRBD2
clone size: .
J gene: TRBJ2-3
V gene: TRBV6-4
CDR3 DNA: TGTGCCAGCAGTGAGGGCGGGGGATCAGATACGCAGTATTTT
CDR3 protein: CASSEGGGSDTQYF

D gene: .
clone size: few
J gene: TRBJ1-5
V gene: TRBV28
CDR3 DNA: TGTGCCAGCAGTTTAGTGGGGGGCTATAGCAATCAGCCCCAGCATTTT
CDR3 protein: CASSLVGGYSNQPQHF

D gene: .
clone size: .
J gene: TRBJ1-1
V gene: TRBV27
CDR3 DNA: TGTGCCAGCAGTTTCGCCTTGCTCGGGGGGGTCACTGAAGCTTTCTTT
CDR3 protein: CASSFALLGGVTEAFF

D gene: .
clone size: .
J gene: TRBJ2-7
V gene: TRBV6-5
CDR3 DNA: TGTGCCAGCAGTTTTGGGGGCTACGAGCAGTACTTC
CDR3 protein: CASSFGGYEQYF

D gene: .
clone size: .
J gene: TRBJ1-3
V gene: TRBV10-3
CDR3 DNA: TGTGCCATCAGGGTCGTCACTTACTCTGGAAACACCATATATTTT
CDR3 protein: CAIRVVTYSGNTIYF

D gene: TRBD1
clone size: .
J gene: TRBJ2-1
V gene: TRBV10-3
CDR3 DNA: TGTGCCATCCGCACTTCCGGACAGGGTGGGGATGAGCAGTTCTTC
CDR3 protein: CAIRTSGQGGDEQFF